This TCR beta chain originates from a study of T cell changes during pregnancy in multiple sclerosis. The repertoire was sequenced with immunoSEQ multiplex PCR; TCRdb's copy has only in-frame clones and lacks some. This table holds tens of thousands of clones, around 91% found once. Per the germline V gene, CDR1 is SGHVS and CDR2 is FQNEAQ. The length of the CDR3 is 12 residues. Trimming left V 1 base short and J 6 bases short, with 6 bases between. This TCR derives from a female donor with multiple sclerosis, enrolled in a pregnancy study. This material consisted of CD8+ T cells from peripheral blood mononuclear cells, taken in the second trimester of pregnancy. V gene TRBV7-8 combines with J gene TRBJ1-2; perhaps TRBD1 as D (5 bases). The CDR3 sequence is CASSLGGDGYTF. CDR3 sequence (DNA): TGTGCCAGCAGCTTAGGGGGGGATGGCTACACCTTC.